The source of this TCR beta chain is a study of blood T cell repertoires in COVID-19. Participants reported their clinical history, and cohort assignment relied on those reports. Exposed enrollees encountered a COVID-19 case at some point within 2 weeks before study entry. J gave up 4 bases and V 4 bases, and 3 bases lay outside the gene matches. In germline, CDR1 is MDHEN, CDR2 SYDVKM. The CDR3 contains 13 residues. The protocol was immunoSEQ multiplex PCR, while the TCRdb copy is restricted to in-frame clones and leaves out a portion. The sample lists approximately 250,000 clones; 88% were seen once.

The origin of this receptor is a woman in her forties who had been exposed to COVID-19. The chain carries TRBV28 and TRBJ1-2; 7 nucleotides agree with TRBD1. The source material was PBMCs or T cells enriched from blood (not recorded which). CDR3 nucleotide sequence: TGTGCCAGCAGTTCGAACAGGGGCTATGGCTACACCTTC. Its protein is CASSSNRGYGYTF.